This T cell receptor beta chain was obtained from a study of blood T cell repertoires in COVID-19. Authors' data handling: Counts of nucleated cells, estimated from reference gene primer amplification, were obtained. Profiling relied on immunoSEQ multiplex PCR, and the TCRdb table lists in-frame clones only, not all of them. D and trimming were read from the DNA, whereas the V and J calls and clone size are those reported in that table. In the table there are about 150,000 clones, over 70% of which are singletons. The CDR3 consists of 16 residues. Deletions cut 0 bases from V and 6 bases from J, with 17 bases between. The germline V gene has CDR1 LGHDT and CDR2 YNNKEL (reference sequence).

Sequenced: peripheral blood. The receptor's source is a man aged 45-65 years with active COVID-19. The rearrangement links TRBV3-1 (or the pseudogene TRBV3-2) to TRBJ1-2; D call uncertain. The CDR3 loop is CASSQDPGSIGDGYTF. CDR3 nucleotides: TGTGCCAGCAGCCAAGATCCGGGATCCATTGGAGATGGCTACACCTTC.